This TCR beta chain is drawn from a study of CD8+CD57+ T cells in acquired aplastic anemia. Germline trimming cut 10 bases from V and 4 bases from J; bases unmatched to any gene: 5. The CDR3 runs to 13 residues. From germline, CDR1 is SEHNR and CDR2 FQNEAQ (reference sequence). Profiling that covered TCR beta VDJ and CDR3 relied on genomic DNA as its template. TCRdb reprocessed the reads via MiXCR and lists one record per CDR3 protein. The sample includes approximately 170,000 distinct CDR3 sequences, 60% to 70% seen only once; the top ten take less than 55%. The V and J genes are TRBV7-9 and TRBJ2-7, with 12 bases matching TRBD2. The specimen was sorted CD4+, CD8+, or CD8+CD57+ T cells (not recorded which) from PBMCs. The clonotype originates from a human donor in good health. CDR3 nucleotides: TGTGCCATCCTGACTAGCGGGGGTTACGAGCAGTACTTC. This gives the protein CAILTSGGYEQYF.